This T cell receptor beta chain emerged from a study of T cells after posttransplantation cyclophosphamide (dated by TCRdb to 2016 to 2017). Background on the whole study: Using TRB sequencing, the study followed how the T cell repertoire reconstituted after myeloablative bone marrow transplantation in which posttransplantation cyclophosphamide served as GVHD prophylaxis. Antigen receptor sequencing covered samples from a few dozen PTCy-treated patients and some 15 of their related bone marrow donors. Blood from all 35 or so PTCy patients with 1-year posttransplant specimens was subjected to TRB sequencing. Up to 3 additional blood samples from 2 to 5.2 years after transplant were also TRB-sequenced in 3 patients, as was pretransplant blood from 4 patients. Because TRA and TRB clonality correlated tightly in eight or nine samples, later TCR analyses were limited to TRB. Public TRB sequences were compared against a database of over 3,500 sequences linked to responses to pathogens, tumor antigens, self-antigens and alloantigens.

Beyond this particular receptor, the publication reports: Donor-recipient similarity was low at 1-2 months but rose over the first year, and later blood repertoires were often dominated by donor CD8+ memory clones. Across the roughly 48 patients, TRB clonality was highly associated with recipient CMV seropositivity and CMV reactivation, and diversity with PTCy was similar to that in the CNI/methotrexate controls. The TRB repertoires of T cells infiltrating skin or the GI tract showed only limited overlap with the TRB repertoires found in blood.

A note on this clone: There is no known antigen for this receptor. The sample holds no much larger clone one base away, and base qualities are not on file.

Genomic DNA was used for TRB sequencing, which was performed with the immunoSEQ assay at survey resolution or with the hsTCRB kit. As for the authors' bioinformatics: The immunoSEQ software handled initial read processing, and the LymphoSeq R package was used for repertoire analyses. For each TRB dataset, clonality was calculated as 1 minus normalized Shannon entropy, and the Gini coefficient was computed as well. Phenotypes of unsorted samples were inferred by mapping TRB sequences from sorted subsets of the recipient or donor onto unsorted samples of the same recipient. TCRdb's version of the immuneACCESS table is confined to in-frame rearrangements and falls short of the full clone set. An unresolved V gene accounts for under half of the shortfall where checked; the remainder is of unknown origin. V, J and clone size are those of that table, while D and trimming were read from the DNA. In all, the sample holds tens of thousands of clones, and 80% to 90% of those were seen once. The ten largest account for more than 2% of the sample.

A control cohort of 10 to 11 patients who had been given myeloablative marrow transplants with methotrexate plus a calcineurin inhibitor was sampled 1 year after transplant. Mononuclear cells from peripheral blood and bone marrow were separated by Ficoll-Hypaque density centrifugation and then cryopreserved. The cysteine opens and the phenylalanine closes a CDR3 of 15 amino acids. The only DNA kept is the CDR3, 45 bases in frame from the first base. The CDR1 and CDR2 encoded by the germline V gene are SGDLS and YYNGEE. Trimming at the junction amounts to 2 bases on V and 0 bases on J, and the germline ends lie 10 bases apart.

The sequence was obtained from a female patient aged 25-39 years who received an allogeneic stem cell transplant from an unrelated donor, was CMV-positive, and had acute and chronic GVHD. In transplant recipients, some T cells may be of donor rather than host origin. The chain was built from TRBV9 and TRBJ2-3; perhaps TRBD2 is the D gene, with 6 bases matching. The sample was PBMCs, taken 362 days after allogeneic stem cell transplant with calcineurin inhibitor and methotrexate. CDR3 reads: CASSVGRGSTDTQYF. The sequenced DNA is TGTGCCAGCAGCGTCGGTCGGGGGAGCACAGATACGCAGTATTTT.